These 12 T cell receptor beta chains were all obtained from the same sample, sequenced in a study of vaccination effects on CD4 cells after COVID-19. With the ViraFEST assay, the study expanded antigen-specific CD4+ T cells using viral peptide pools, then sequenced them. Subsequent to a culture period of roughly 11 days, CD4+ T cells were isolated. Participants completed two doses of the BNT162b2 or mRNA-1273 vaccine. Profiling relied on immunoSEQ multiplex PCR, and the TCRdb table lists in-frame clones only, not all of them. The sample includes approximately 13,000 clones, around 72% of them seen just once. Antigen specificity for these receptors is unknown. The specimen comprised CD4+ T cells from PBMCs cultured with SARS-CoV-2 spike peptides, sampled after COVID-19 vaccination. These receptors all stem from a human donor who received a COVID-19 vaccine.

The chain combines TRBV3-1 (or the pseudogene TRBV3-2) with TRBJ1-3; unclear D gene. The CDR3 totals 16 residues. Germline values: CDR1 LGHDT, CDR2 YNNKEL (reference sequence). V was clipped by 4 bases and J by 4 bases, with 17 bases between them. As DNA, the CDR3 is TGTGCCAGCAGCCCGAATCTGGGTGGTACAGGAAACACCATATATTTT. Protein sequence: CASSPNLGGTGNTIYF.

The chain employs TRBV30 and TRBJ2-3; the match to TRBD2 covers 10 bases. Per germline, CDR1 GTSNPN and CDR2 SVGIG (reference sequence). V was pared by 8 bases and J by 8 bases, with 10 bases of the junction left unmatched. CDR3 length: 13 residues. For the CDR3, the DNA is TGTGCCGCCTATTCAAGCGGGGGGGCTACGCAGTATTTT. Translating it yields CAAYSSGGATQYF.

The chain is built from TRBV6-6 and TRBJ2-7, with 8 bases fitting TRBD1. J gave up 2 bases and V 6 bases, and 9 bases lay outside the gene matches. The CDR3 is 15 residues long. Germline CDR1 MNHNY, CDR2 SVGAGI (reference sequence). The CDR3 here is CASSQGQAGPYEQYF. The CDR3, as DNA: TGTGCCAGCAGCCAGGGACAGGCGGGGCCCTACGAGCAGTACTTC.

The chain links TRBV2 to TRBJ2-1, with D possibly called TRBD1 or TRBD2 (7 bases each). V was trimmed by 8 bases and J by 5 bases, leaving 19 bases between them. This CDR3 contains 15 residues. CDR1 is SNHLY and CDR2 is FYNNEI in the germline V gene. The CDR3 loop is CASVRQGGYNNEQFF. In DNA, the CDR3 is TGTGCCAGCGTACGACAGGGAGGGTACAACAATGAGCAGTTCTTC. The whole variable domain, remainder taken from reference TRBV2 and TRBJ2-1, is EPEVTQTPSHQVTQMGQEVILRCVPISNHLYFYWYRQILGQKVEFLVSFYNNEISEKSEIFDDQFSVERPDGSNFTLKIRSTKLEDSAMYFCASVRQGGYNNEQFFGPGTRLTVL.

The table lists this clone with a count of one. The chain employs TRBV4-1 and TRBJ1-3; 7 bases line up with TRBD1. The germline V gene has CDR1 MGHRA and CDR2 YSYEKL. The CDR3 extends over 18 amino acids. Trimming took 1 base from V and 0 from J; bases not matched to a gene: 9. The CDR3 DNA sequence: TGCGCCAGCAGCCAAGGACTTAGGGGGCCGCCCTCTGGAAACACCATATATTTT. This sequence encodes CASSQGLRGPPSGNTIYF.

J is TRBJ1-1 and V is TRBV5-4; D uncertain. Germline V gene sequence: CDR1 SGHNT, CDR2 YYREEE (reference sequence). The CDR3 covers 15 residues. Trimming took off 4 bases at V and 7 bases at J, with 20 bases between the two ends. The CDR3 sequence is CASSLAPKGQDEAFF. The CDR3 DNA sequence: TGTGCCAGCAGCCTGGCCCCTAAGGGCCAGGATGAAGCTTTCTTT.

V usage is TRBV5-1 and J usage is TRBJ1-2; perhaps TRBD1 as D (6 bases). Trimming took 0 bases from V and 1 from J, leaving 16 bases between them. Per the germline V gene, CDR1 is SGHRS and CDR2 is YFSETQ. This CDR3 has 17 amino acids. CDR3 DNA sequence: TGCGCCAGCAGCTTGGTTCAGGGGAGAAGAGGTAACTATGGCTACACCTTC. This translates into CASSLVQGRRGNYGYTF.

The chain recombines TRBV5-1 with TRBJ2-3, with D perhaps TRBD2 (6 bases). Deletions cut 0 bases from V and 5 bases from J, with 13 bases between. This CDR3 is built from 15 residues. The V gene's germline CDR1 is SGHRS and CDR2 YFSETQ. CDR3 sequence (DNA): TGCGCCAGCAGCTTGGGGGGGAGGATACGAGATACGCAGTATTTT. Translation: CASSLGGRIRDTQYF.

The CDR3 protein is CASSQDSLRLETQYF. In DNA, the CDR3 is TGCGCCAGCAGCCAAGACAGCCTCCGCCTGGAGACCCAGTACTTC. V gene TRBV5-1 combines with J gene TRBJ2-5; D is perhaps TRBD1 (5 bases). The germline V and J ends were trimmed by 4 bases and 5 bases, with 18 bases remaining between them. The V gene's germline CDR1 is SGHRS and CDR2 YFSETQ. The CDR3 length is 15 residues.

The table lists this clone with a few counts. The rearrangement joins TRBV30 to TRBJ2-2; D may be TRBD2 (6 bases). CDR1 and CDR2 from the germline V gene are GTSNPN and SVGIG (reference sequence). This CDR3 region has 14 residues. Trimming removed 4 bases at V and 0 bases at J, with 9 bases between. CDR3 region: CAWTRGANTGELFF. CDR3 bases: TGTGCCTGGACCCGCGGGGCGAACACCGGGGAGCTGTTTTTT.

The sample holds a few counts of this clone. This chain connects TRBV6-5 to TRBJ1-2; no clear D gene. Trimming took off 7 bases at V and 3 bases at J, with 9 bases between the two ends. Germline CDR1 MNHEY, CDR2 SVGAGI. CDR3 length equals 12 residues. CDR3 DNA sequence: TGTGCCAGCATGCAGTGGGACTATGGCTACACCTTC. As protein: CASMQWDYGYTF.

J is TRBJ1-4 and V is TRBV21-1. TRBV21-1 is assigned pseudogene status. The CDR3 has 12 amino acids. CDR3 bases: TGTGCCAGCGTACGGGGGCCGTCCGAACTGTTTTTT. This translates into CASVRGPSELFF.